Reported below is one T cell receptor beta chain. Other DNA variants within this sample encode the same CDR3. These data originate in a study of blood T cell repertoires in COVID-19. Trimming cost V 6 bases and J 5 bases; bases outside gene matches: 4. CDR1 LNHDA and CDR2 SQIVND come from the germline V gene (reference sequence). This CDR3 region has 15 residues. Profiling relied on immunoSEQ multiplex PCR, and the TCRdb table lists in-frame clones only, not all of them. The repertoire has a few hundred thousand clones, around 85% of them found once; the top ten carry roughly 3.6%. This receptor was obtained from a woman aged 18 to 35 with acute or convalescent COVID-19. Sequenced material: peripheral blood. The chain joins TRBV19 to TRBJ2-1; 13 positions match TRBD2. The CDR3 protein is CASRPGLAGDNEQFF. CDR3 bases: TGTGCCAGTAGACCTGGACTAGCGGGAGACAATGAGCAGTTCTTC.